The 6 T cell receptor beta chains reported below all come from one sample, sequenced in a study of cytomegalovirus exposure and HLA in healthy donors. Amplification used 60 Vbeta primers and 13 Jbeta primers. TCRdb's table, derived via immunoSEQ multiplex PCR, lists solely in-frame clones and lacks some. The data hold around 200,000 clones, with approximately 86% observed a single time. The sequenced material came from PBMCs. The source is a woman younger than 45 in good health and CMV-seronegative.

The gene calls are TRBV5-1 and TRBJ1-1; maybe TRBD1 (5 bases). The CDR3 extends over 12 amino acids. Germline CDR1 SGHRS, CDR2 YFSETQ. V was pared by 3 bases and J by 7 bases, with 10 bases between. DNA for the CDR3: TGCGCCAGCAGCTGGGACTCGGGTGAAGCTTTCTTT. It yields the protein CASSWDSGEAFF.

This sequence joins TRBV11-2 and TRBJ2-3; the D is unclear. Germline V gives CDR1 SGHAT, CDR2 FQNNGV. Trimming took off 5 bases at V and 0 bases at J, with 9 bases between the two ends. The CDR3 length is 14 residues. The CDR3 spells CASSTVQSTDTQYF. In DNA form, the CDR3 reads TGTGCCAGCAGCACCGTACAGAGCACAGATACGCAGTATTTT.

The chain employs TRBV6-5 and TRBJ1-5, with TRBD1 matching over 7 bases. The germline V gene has CDR1 MNHEY and CDR2 SVGAGI. Trimming cost V 5 bases and J 2 bases; bases outside gene matches: 6. The CDR3 has 15 residues. CDR3 DNA sequence: TGTGCCAGCAGTAAAAGACAGGGTGGCAATCAGCCCCAGCATTTT. Protein product: CASSKRQGGNQPQHF.

This clone was observed a few times. J is TRBJ2-2 and V is TRBV6-1, with a possible D match to TRBD1 (5 bases). Between the trimmed V and J ends, which lost 0 bases and 5 bases, there was a span of 10 bases. The germline CDR1 and CDR2 sequences are MNHNS and SASEGT. The CDR3 loop spans 15 amino acids. In DNA, the CDR3 is TGTGCCAGCAGTGAAGCAATCCCAGGGACCGGGGAGCTGTTTTTT. Protein product: CASSEAIPGTGELFF.

This rearrangement joins TRBV27 to TRBJ2-7; 7 nucleotides match TRBD2. The CDR3 loop spans 15 amino acids. Per the germline V gene, CDR1 is MNHEY and CDR2 is SMNVEV (reference sequence). The J segment lost 1 base and the V segment lost 5 bases, leaving 8 bases of the junction unmatched. The CDR3 loop is CASSLRRGDSYEQYF. The CDR3 DNA is TGTGCCAGCAGTCTCCGACGGGGGGATTCCTACGAGCAGTACTTC.

This rearrangement joins TRBV7-2 to TRBJ2-3, with D possibly matching TRBD2 (5 bases). Germline loops: CDR1 SGHTA, CDR2 FQGNSA. The CDR3 sequence is 13 residues long. V dropped 2 bases and J dropped 8 bases, with 11 bases sitting between them. The CDR3 region has the DNA TGTGCCAGCAGCTTATTGGGAGACGGTACGCAGTATTTT. It codes for CASSLLGDGTQYF.